This TCR beta chain is drawn from a study of blood T cells in healthy people across ages. General study results and limits: The recorded TCR beta diversity per million T cells decreased in a roughly linear manner with age. Changes seen in expanded clonotypes were possibly confounded by donor CMV status left unknown.

A sample-barcoded 5' primer and a J-beta primer mix were used in a second PCR of roughly 7 to 12 cycles. MiXCR, applied by TCRdb to the 5' RACE reads, yields one record per CDR3 protein. Among about 1.5 million distinct CDR3 sequences, about 45% were seen once, and the ten largest hold around 4%. A note on this clonotype: The antigen remains undetermined.

This receptor was identified in a woman aged 18 to 35 in good health. Specimen: blood.

The CDR3: CASNSQGPGELFF. DNA for the CDR3: TGTGCCAGCAACTCACAGGGACCCGGGGAGCTGTTTTTT. The rearrangement links TRBV6-2 or TRBV6-3 to TRBJ2-2, with D perhaps matching TRBD1 (6 bases). Trimming removed 7 bases at V and 6 bases at J, with 12 bases between. In germline, CDR1 is MNHEY, CDR2 SVGEGT. This CDR3 spans 13 amino acids.